The 27 T cell receptor beta chains below were found in one sample sequenced in a study of CD8+ T cells in alopecia areata. Noted treatment: oral pan-JAK inhibitor, 5-10 mg twice daily. Sequencing relied on a cDNA template that was reverse transcribed from extracted RNA. Sequenced by immunoSEQ multiplex PCR; TCRdb stores in-frame clones only, minus some. Among roughly 120,000 clones, around 53% were seen once, and the ten largest hold around 0.44%. This sample comprised CD4+ T cells sorted from blood, obtained at week 4, from a patient treated with tofacitinib. The receptors shown here come from a human donor with alopecia areata.

This chain uses TRBV2 with TRBJ2-5; TRBD1 is a possible D gene (6 bases). V was shortened by 5 bases and J by 1 base, with 14 bases between the two germline ends. CDR1 is SNHLY and CDR2 is FYNNEI in the germline V gene. The length of the CDR3 is 15 residues. In DNA form, the CDR3 reads TGTGCCAGCAGTAACGTAGGGACACCCCAAGAGACCCAGTACTTC. Protein sequence: CASSNVGTPQETQYF.

The chain links TRBV6-6 to TRBJ2-1; 7 nucleotides line up with TRBD2. Per germline, CDR1 MNHNY and CDR2 SVGAGI (reference sequence). Unmatched junction bases numbered 4, after V lost 5 bases and J lost 3 bases. This CDR3 has 14 residues. CDR3 sequence reads: CASSAGADYNEQFF. In nucleotides, the CDR3 is TGTGCCAGCAGTGCGGGAGCCGACTACAATGAGCAGTTCTTC.

This chain links TRBV15 with TRBJ2-6, with D uncertain. The ends were cut back, 11 bases at V and 5 bases at J, with 13 bases in the middle. Germline assignment: CDR1 LNHNV and CDR2 YYDKDF (reference sequence). This CDR3 region has 13 residues. The DNA for the CDR3 is TGTGCCGCCGGGCCCCCGTGGGCCAACGTCCTGACTTTC. Its protein product is CAAGPPWANVLTF.

The rearrangement joins TRBV7-8 to TRBJ2-1; either TRBD1 or TRBD2 may fit D (5 bases each). The germline V and J ends were trimmed by 0 bases and 8 bases, with 17 bases remaining between them. Germline V gene lookup returns CDR1 SGHVS and CDR2 FQNEAQ. This CDR3 comprises 16 residues. Here the CDR3 reads CASSLARGPARDEQFF. In nucleotides, the CDR3 is TGTGCCAGCAGCTTAGCCCGGGGCCCTGCTAGGGATGAGCAGTTCTTC. Variable domain in full (rest from reference TRBV7-8 and TRBJ2-1): GAGVSQSPRYKVAKRGQDVALRCDPISGHVSLFWYQQALGQGPEFLTYFQNEAQLDKSGLPSDRFFAERPEGSVSTLKIQRTQQEDSAVYLCASSLARGPARDEQFFGPGTRLTVL.

CDR3 in DNA: TGTGCCTGGAGTGGTTCAGATGGGGGGTACTATGGCTACACCTTC. Protein sequence: CAWSGSDGGYYGYTF. The chain combines TRBV30 with TRBJ1-2, with a weak D call TRBD1 (5 bases). The CDR3 covers 15 residues. Trimming pared 1 base from V and 3 bases from J, leaving 15 bases between. Per germline, CDR1 GTSNPN and CDR2 SVGIG (reference sequence).

The chain joins TRBV19 to TRBJ1-2; TRBD1 is a possible D gene (5 bases). The germline CDR1 and CDR2 sequences are LNHDA and SQIVND (reference sequence). Trimming took off 2 bases at V and 4 bases at J, with 14 bases between the two ends. CDR3 length equals 15 residues. The CDR3 DNA sequence: TGTGCCAGTAGTATACCTCTTCTAAGGGGCTATGGCTACACCTTC. This sequence encodes CASSIPLLRGYGYTF.

The chain carries TRBV30 and TRBJ1-1, with unresolved D. Germline CDR1 GTSNPN, CDR2 SVGIG (reference sequence). This CDR3 contains 12 residues. Trimming removed 3 bases from V and 7 bases from J, with 12 bases in between. CDR3 loop: CAWSGRTNEAFF. The CDR3 coding sequence is TGTGCCTGGAGCGGTCGGACTAATGAAGCTTTCTTT.

This sequence joins TRBV7-3 and TRBJ1-1; unclear D gene. This CDR3 region has 14 residues. V shed 6 bases and J shed 3 bases, with 14 bases lying between them. The germline CDR1 and CDR2 sequences are SGHTA and FQGTGA. The CDR3 bases are TGTGCCAGCAGTGTAACCGCCCAACACACTGAAGCTTTCTTT. It is translated as CASSVTAQHTEAFF. Filled out from reference TRBV7-3 and TRBJ1-1, the complete variable domain reads GAGVSQTPSNKVTEKGKYVELRCDPISGHTALYWYRQSLGQGPEFLIYFQGTGAADDSGLPNDRFFAVRPEGSVSTLKIQRTERGDSAVYLCASSVTAQHTEAFFGQGTRLTVV.

The chain employs TRBV5-1 and TRBJ2-7, with 9 bases fitting TRBD2. The length of the CDR3 is 18 residues. The germline gives CDR1 SGHRS, CDR2 YFSETQ. Trimming cost V 0 bases and J 2 bases; bases outside gene matches: 12. As DNA, the CDR3 is TGCGCCAGCAGCTTGGCCGGGCTAGCGGGATATCCGCCCTACGAGCAGTACTTC. It translates to CASSLAGLAGYPPYEQYF.

The DNA for the CDR3 is TGTGCCAGCTCAACACAGGGAGGCACTGAAGCTTTCTTT. Protein: CASSTQGGTEAFF. The chain carries TRBV18 and TRBJ1-1; D is perhaps TRBD1 (6 bases). V was pared by 5 bases and J by 4 bases, with 11 bases between. Germline V gene lookup returns CDR1 KGHSH and CDR2 LQKENI. There are 13 residues in the CDR3. The whole variable domain, filled in from reference TRBV18 and TRBJ1-1, reads NAGVMQNPRHLVRRRGQEARLRCSPMKGHSHVYWYRQLPEEGLKFMVYLQKENIIDESGMPKERFSAEFPKEGPSILRIQQVVRGDSAAYFCASSTQGGTEAFFGQGTRLTVV.

The chain has TRBV29-1 and TRBJ2-5; 9 bases are a match to TRBD2. J was trimmed by 4 bases and V by 7 bases; bases with no gene match: 7. Germline CDR1 reads SQVTM; CDR2 reads ANQGSEA. CDR3 length: 13 residues. CDR3 protein: CSGLAGVGETQYF. Written as DNA, the CDR3 is TGCAGCGGGTTAGCGGGAGTGGGAGAGACCCAGTACTTC.

V usage is TRBV6-6 and J usage is TRBJ2-5; 9 bases map to TRBD1. Germline values: CDR1 MNHNY, CDR2 SVGAGI (reference sequence). Trimming cost V 6 bases and J 2 bases; bases outside gene matches: 10. The length of the CDR3 is 16 residues. The CDR3 reads CASRQGGTGIQETQYF. Written as DNA, the CDR3 is TGTGCCAGCAGGCAGGGGGGGACAGGGATACAAGAGACCCAGTACTTC.

This clone has more than one count but fewer than ten. The chain is built from TRBV6-5 and TRBJ1-2, with D unresolved. Germline lookup yields CDR1 MNHEY and CDR2 SVGAGI. The CDR3 is made up of 13 amino acids. V was pared by 4 bases and J by 4 bases, with 10 bases between. The CDR3 reads CASSSPLFYGYTF. CDR3 in DNA: TGTGCCAGCAGTTCCCCCCTTTTCTATGGCTACACCTTC.

The chain joins TRBV5-1 to TRBJ1-3; D uncertain. Germline V gene data show CDR1 as SGHRS and CDR2 as YFSETQ. The germline V and J ends were trimmed by 0 bases and 4 bases, with 17 bases remaining between them. This CDR3 region has 17 residues. The CDR3 bases are TGCGCCAGCAGCTTGGGAGGAGGGCGGCTCTCCGGAAACACCATATATTTT. It is translated as CASSLGGGRLSGNTIYF.

This clone has only a few counts. The CDR3 loop is CASSGQGGGYTF. The CDR3 DNA sequence: TGTGCCAGCAGCGGGCAGGGTGGGGGCTACACCTTC. J is TRBJ1-2 and V is TRBV27; TRBD1 is a possible D gene (5 bases). Germline CDR1 is MNHEY and CDR2 is SMNVEV (reference sequence). Trimming took off 6 bases at V and 8 bases at J, with 13 bases between the two ends. The CDR3 is 12 residues long.

This clone has only a few counts. This chain joins TRBV27 and TRBJ1-2, with D possibly matching TRBD1 (6 bases). The germline V gene has CDR1 MNHEY and CDR2 SMNVEV (reference sequence). V shed 4 bases and J shed 2 bases, with 8 bases lying between them. The CDR3 is 13 amino acids. As DNA, the CDR3 is TGTGCCAGCAGTTCAACAGGGAACTATGGCTACACCTTC. It is translated as CASSSTGNYGYTF.

This clone has more than one count but fewer than ten. This chain uses TRBV10-3 with TRBJ1-2; 9 bases align to TRBD1. In germline, CDR1 is ENHRY, CDR2 SYGVKD. The CDR3 is 14 amino acids. V lost 8 bases and J lost 0; bases outside the gene matches: 4. The CDR3 DNA sequence: TGTGCCATCGGGAGACAGGGGGCTAACTATGGCTACACCTTC. Its protein product is CAIGRQGANYGYTF.

V gene TRBV30 combines with J gene TRBJ2-4; 8 positions match TRBD2. CDR3 length equals 17 residues. The V and J ends lost 2 bases and 2 bases, in that order; junction bases with no gene match: 11. Germline V gene sequence: CDR1 GTSNPN, CDR2 SVGIG (reference sequence). CDR3 protein: CAWSHVSGSGPKNIQYF. As DNA, the CDR3 is TGTGCCTGGAGTCACGTAAGCGGGAGCGGGCCCAAAAACATTCAGTACTTC.

The J gene is TRBJ1-1, the V gene TRBV29-1, with a possible D match to TRBD1 (5 bases). Trimming removed 0 bases from V and 6 bases from J, with 17 bases in between. CDR3 length equals 15 residues. In germline, CDR1 is SQVTM, CDR2 ANQGSEA. In DNA form, the CDR3 reads TGCAGCGTTGAAGATCGAGGGAGGGGCGGCCCTGAAGCTTTCTTT. It yields the protein CSVEDRGRGGPEAFF.

The chain employs TRBV7-9 and TRBJ2-1; 8 bases align to TRBD2. From germline, CDR1 is SEHNR and CDR2 FQNEAQ (reference sequence). The CDR3 extends over 13 amino acids. The trim removed 5 bases at V and 6 bases at J, leaving 3 bases unmatched. CDR3 protein: CASSMGLVNEQFF. For the CDR3, the DNA is TGTGCCAGCAGCATGGGACTAGTCAATGAGCAGTTCTTC.

J is TRBJ1-4 and V is TRBV30; D might be TRBD1 (5 bases). The CDR3 loop spans 12 amino acids. Germline-derived CDR1 and CDR2 are GTSNPN and SVGIG (reference sequence). The V and J ends lost 2 bases and 10 bases respectively, with 11 bases between them. This CDR3 reads CAWSSGARKLFF. The CDR3 bases are TGTGCCTGGAGTTCCGGGGCCAGAAAACTGTTTTTT. Looking up the rest from reference TRBV30 and TRBJ1-4 gives the full variable domain: SQTIHQWPATLVQPVGSPLSLECTVEGTSNPNLYWYRQAAGRGLQLLFYSVGIGQISSEVPQNLSASRPQDRQFILSSKKLLLSDSGFYLCAWSSGARKLFFGSGTQLSVL.

The gene calls are TRBV29-1 and TRBJ2-3; D is undetermined. Germline lookup yields CDR1 SQVTM and CDR2 ANQGSEA. Trimming cost V 4 bases and J 5 bases, with 10 bases left between them. The CDR3 covers 12 residues. This chain's CDR3 is CSVAPAGDTQYF. CDR3 bases: TGCAGCGTTGCCCCCGCTGGAGATACGCAGTATTTT.

The chain uses TRBV4-1 and TRBJ2-1, with 12 bases lining up with TRBD2. Germline CDR1 is MGHRA and CDR2 is YSYEKL. The CDR3 loop spans 16 amino acids. V was clipped by 4 bases and J by 10 bases; unmatched bases: 11. The CDR3 region is CASSPRSSGRAGEQFF. In nucleotides, the CDR3 is TGCGCCAGCAGCCCTCGTTCTAGCGGGAGGGCGGGCGAGCAGTTCTTC.

V and J are TRBV29-1 and TRBJ2-1, with a weak D call TRBD2 (6 bases). The CDR3 covers 12 residues. Germline V gives CDR1 SQVTM, CDR2 ANQGSEA. Trimming took 1 base from V and 8 from J, leaving 9 bases between them. The CDR3: CSVEVWGDEQFF. In nucleotides, the CDR3 is TGCAGCGTTGAAGTTTGGGGGGATGAGCAGTTCTTC.

This clone occurred once. This rearrangement joins TRBV7-9 to TRBJ1-5, with D tentatively TRBD1 (6 bases). Germline loops: CDR1 SEHNR, CDR2 FQNEAQ (reference sequence). The ends were cut back, 6 bases at V and 0 bases at J, with 12 bases in the middle. The CDR3 has 15 amino acids. CDR3 in amino acids: CASSSGQYSNQPQHF. The CDR3 DNA reads as TGTGCCAGCAGTTCCGGACAGTATAGCAATCAGCCCCAGCATTTT.

The V gene is TRBV30, the J gene TRBJ2-7; 13 bases are a match to TRBD2. J gave up 3 bases and V 5 bases, and 1 base lay outside the gene matches. The CDR3 spans 13 residues. Germline CDR1 reads GTSNPN; CDR2 reads SVGIG (reference sequence). CDR3 nucleotide sequence: TGTGCCTGGGGGACTAGCGGGAACTACGAGCAGTACTTC. Its translation is CAWGTSGNYEQYF.

The chain combines TRBV29-1 with TRBJ1-5; 8 positions match TRBD1. The CDR3 spans 15 residues. V lost 5 bases and J lost 4; bases outside the gene matches: 10. Germline V gene data show CDR1 as SQVTM and CDR2 as ANQGSEA. CDR3 nucleotides: TGCAGCGTTATCCAGGGGGCGCAGGGAAATCAGCCCCAGCATTTT. This sequence encodes CSVIQGAQGNQPQHF. Complete variable domain (other parts from reference TRBV29-1 and TRBJ1-5): SAVISQKPSRDICQRGTSLTIQCQVDSQVTMMFWYRQQPGQSLTLIATANQGSEATYESGFVIDKFPISRPNLTFSTLTVSNMSPEDSSIYLCSVIQGAQGNQPQHFGDGTRLSIL.